These 3 T cell receptor beta chains share one sample of origin, sequenced in a study of T cells after yellow fever vaccination. MiXCR was run by TCRdb on the 5' RACE reads, yielding one entry per CDR3 protein. The data contain about 500,000 distinct CDR3 sequences, about a sixth of them singletons. Here the sequenced sample was PBMCs, taken around 5 days after the first yellow fever vaccination. These receptors originate from a man younger than 30 who received the YFV17D yellow fever vaccine.

The chain combines TRBV20-1 with TRBJ2-7; 8 bases match TRBD2. Trimming at V came to 6 bases and at J to 2 bases, leaving 15 bases not matched to a gene. Germline V gene sequence: CDR1 DFQATT, CDR2 SNEGSKA (reference sequence). This CDR3 contains 16 residues. The CDR3 loop reads CSASEAGGGRAYEQYF. In nucleotides, the CDR3 is TGCAGTGCCTCGGAAGCCGGGGGGGGCAGAGCCTACGAGCAGTACTTC.

This sequence joins TRBV5-4 and TRBJ2-5; D is possibly TRBD2 (7 bases). The germline V and J ends were trimmed by 4 bases and 5 bases, with 21 bases remaining between them. There are 16 residues in the CDR3. Germline CDR1 is SGHNT and CDR2 is YYREEE (reference sequence). The CDR3 region has the DNA TGTGCCAGCAGCCCTACCCCTGGGGGGGGCGGTGAGACCCAGTACTTC. Its protein product is CASSPTPGGGGETQYF.

A few counts support this clonotype. V usage is TRBV28 and J usage is TRBJ2-3; the D gene is possibly TRBD1 (5 bases). This CDR3 is built from 14 residues. Germline V CDR1 and CDR2: MDHEN, SYDVKM. V was pared by 5 bases and J by 2 bases, with 11 bases between. CDR3 DNA: TGTGCCAGCAGTCAGCGCAGGGACACAGATACGCAGTATTTT. Protein: CASSQRRDTDTQYF.